This T cell receptor beta chain emerged from a study of cytomegalovirus exposure and HLA in healthy donors. The length of the CDR3 is 14 residues. Between the trimmed V and J ends, which lost 0 bases and 4 bases, there was a span of 10 bases. Looked up from germline, CDR1 is SGHRS and CDR2 is YFSETQ. This PCR relied on a set of 60 Vbeta primers and 13 Jbeta primers. Profiled with immunoSEQ multiplex PCR; TCRdb holds only in-frame clones, not every one. The sample carries some 110,000 clones, under 80% recorded once. The J gene is TRBJ1-2, the V gene TRBV5-1; D not resolved. The TCR originated in a woman aged 60-75 years in good health and CMV-seropositive. Sequenced sample: PBMCs. The CDR3 spells CASSLGRRSYGYTF. The CDR3 nucleotides are TGCGCCAGCAGCTTGGGTCGCAGAAGCTATGGCTACACCTTC.